This TCR beta chain came from a study of T cell responses to AZD1222 COVID-19 vaccine. Regarding the study as a whole: Repertoire collection took place solely once the T cell response had peaked. AZD1222 recipients seropositive at baseline numbered only six or seven.

The germline CDR1 and CDR2 sequences are SGHTA and FQGNSA. The CDR3 is made up of 14 amino acids. With 1 base clipped from V and 2 bases from J, the junction kept 2 bases outside the gene matches. Clones were read by immunoSEQ multiplex PCR, and TCRdb kept only the in-frame ones, dropping some. The table includes 100,000 to 150,000 clones, roughly 85% detected once. Concerning this clone itself: Its target is not known.

J is TRBJ2-7 and V is TRBV7-2; 7 bases are shared with TRBD1. The source was peripheral blood, collected 28 days after the second AZD1222 dose. This receptor was identified in an adult who received the AZD1222 COVID-19 vaccine. The CDR3 region has the DNA TGTGCCAGCAGCTTAGGGGACAGACCCTACGAGCAGTACTTC. Translating gives CASSLGDRPYEQYF.